This TCR beta chain originates from a study of T cell responses to AZD1222 COVID-19 vaccine. Germline CDR1 and CDR2: SGHRS and YFSETQ. The CDR3 contains 13 residues. J gave up 6 bases and V 2 bases, and 5 bases lay outside the gene matches. Whole-study findings and limits: White British donors predominated, females outnumbered males, and clonal diversity was possibly underestimated.

Note on this clone: Antigen unknown.

Only in-frame clones appear in the TCRdb table, and some are missing; sequencing was by immunoSEQ multiplex PCR. Here the sample spans approximately 120,000 clones, approximately 89% being singletons. This clonotype was obtained from an adult who received the AZD1222 COVID-19 vaccine. This chain uses TRBV5-1 with TRBJ2-7; 7 positions match TRBD1. The specimen was peripheral blood, collected 28 days after the second AZD1222 dose. CDR3 bases: TGCGCCAGCAGCTTAAACAGGGGATCCGAGCAGTACTTC. This translates into CASSLNRGSEQYF.